The clone carrying this T cell receptor (beta chain) was detected only a few times. These data belong to a study of blood T cell repertoires in COVID-19. CDR1 is KGHDR and CDR2 is SFDVKD in the germline V gene. The CDR3 extends over 16 amino acids. After removal of 3 bases from V and 2 bases from J, the junction contained 3 bases not matched to a gene. Clones were sequenced by immunoSEQ multiplex PCR, and TCRdb holds only the in-frame ones, with some missing. The table lists tens of thousands of clones, approximately 80% of them singletons. The chain employs TRBV24-1 and TRBJ2-3, with 11 bases that match TRBD2. This clonotype was obtained from a man in his sixties or seventies with acute or convalescent COVID-19. Material: peripheral blood. The chain's CDR3 is CATSDRLAGPTDTQYF. CDR3 coding DNA: TGTGCCACCAGTGATCGACTAGCGGGGCCCACAGATACGCAGTATTTT.